This entry concerns a single T cell receptor (beta chain). This specimen belongs to a study of T cell responses to AZD1222 COVID-19 vaccine. Libraries were prepared by immunoSEQ multiplex PCR; TCRdb keeps only in-frame clonotypes and omits some of them. The sample holds roughly 130,000 clones, about 93% seen once. The CDR3 consists of 14 residues. V gave up 2 bases and J gave up 3 bases, with 10 bases separating them. Per the germline V gene, CDR1 is MNHNY and CDR2 is SVGAGI (reference sequence). The sequence derives from an adult in good health. The sample in question was peripheral blood, obtained on day 0 of AZD1222 vaccination. The chain carries TRBV6-6 and TRBJ1-1; no clear D gene. CDR3 protein: CASSYPSGYTEAFF. The CDR3 region has the DNA TGTGCCAGCAGTTACCCCTCGGGGTACACTGAAGCTTTCTTT.